A single sample is the source of the 23 T cell receptor beta chains below, sequenced in a study of tumor T cells in aggressive B-cell lymphoma. The table came from immunoSEQ multiplex PCR; TCRdb's copy has only in-frame clones and leaves some out. Of 1,200 or so clones detected, roughly 87% appear once; the ten largest clones hold 12%. Input material: tumor tissue. These receptors were obtained from an adult with diffuse large B cell lymphoma.

V and J are TRBV19 and TRBJ2-5, with 8 nucleotides matching TRBD1. V lost 4 bases and J lost 4; bases outside the gene matches: 5. The CDR3 runs 14 residues. CDR1 is LNHDA and CDR2 is SQIVND in the germline V gene (reference sequence). The CDR3, as DNA: TGTGCCAGTAGTAACAGGGGGAACGGAGAGACCCAGTACTTC. Its protein is CASSNRGNGETQYF.

The genes are TRBV29-1 and TRBJ1-2, with D uncertain. CDR3 length: 10 residues. Deletions cut 7 bases from V and 6 bases from J, with 9 bases between. Germline CDR1 SQVTM, CDR2 ANQGSEA. The CDR3 coding sequence is TGCAGCGCCCCCCTCGATGGCTACACCTTC. Translated, it gives CSAPLDGYTF.

J is TRBJ1-1 and V is TRBV20-1; the D gene is possibly TRBD1 (5 bases). Deletions cut 8 bases from V and 1 base from J, with 8 bases between. This CDR3 contains 11 residues. Germline loops: CDR1 DFQATT, CDR2 SNEGSKA (reference sequence). The CDR3 loop is CSLQGNTEAFF. DNA for the CDR3: TGCAGTCTGCAGGGGAACACTGAAGCTTTCTTT.

To note about this clone: Other DNA sequences of this sample code for an identical CDR3. The rearrangement links TRBV13 to TRBJ1-6; 8 bases are a match to TRBD1. CDR1 and CDR2 (germline): PRHDT, FYEKMQ (reference sequence). This CDR3 has 14 amino acids. Unmatched junction bases numbered 1, after V lost 2 bases and J lost 7 bases. The CDR3 sequence: CASSLQGANSPLHF. CDR3 DNA sequence: TGTGCCAGCAGCTTACAGGGGGCGAATTCACCCCTCCACTTT.

DNA of the CDR3: TGCAGCGTTGCTGGAGGGCGGAATGAGCAGTTCTTC. Protein: CSVAGGRNEQFF. V and J are TRBV29-1 and TRBJ2-1; TRBD2 might be the D (6 bases). This CDR3 is 12 amino acids long. With 4 bases removed from V and 7 bases from J, the gap between germline ends came to 11 bases. Germline lookup yields CDR1 SQVTM and CDR2 ANQGSEA.

The rearrangement joins TRBV29-1 to TRBJ1-1; 7 bases are a match to TRBD1. The CDR3 extends over 12 amino acids. V dropped 7 bases and J dropped 4; count of bases not matched to a gene: 6. Germline assignment: CDR1 SQVTM and CDR2 ANQGSEA. CDR3 protein: CSANRGSTEAFF. The CDR3 region has the DNA TGCAGCGCAAACAGGGGTAGCACTGAAGCTTTCTTT.

The CDR3 spells CASSLKFSGNYGYTF. Here the CDR3 DNA reads TGTGCCAGCAGTTTAAAGTTTTCAGGGAACTATGGCTACACCTTC. V and J are TRBV27 and TRBJ1-2, with D tentatively TRBD1 (5 bases). The CDR3 sequence is 15 residues long. Trimming cost V 2 bases and J 2 bases, with 12 bases left between them. Germline CDR1 and CDR2: MNHEY and SMNVEV (reference sequence).

Only one count was recorded for this clone. The chain combines TRBV6-5 with TRBJ2-3; 7 nucleotides agree with TRBD1. The CDR3 is 15 amino acids. Germline lookup yields CDR1 MNHEY and CDR2 SVGAGI. The junction had 7 bases not matched to a gene; V was cut back by 4 bases and J by 3 bases. The CDR3 bases are TGTGCCAGCAGTTCCCCAGGGGGAAGGACAGATACGCAGTATTTT. Amino acids: CASSSPGGRTDTQYF.

The rearrangement links TRBV5-1 to TRBJ1-6; a possible D gene is TRBD1 (6 bases). Germline V gene data show CDR1 as SGHRS and CDR2 as YFSETQ. V was cut by 4 bases and J by 5 bases, with 10 bases left in between. CDR3 length: 14 residues. In DNA form, the CDR3 reads TGCGCCAGCAGCCCTCGACAGGATAATTCACCCCTCCACTTT. Protein product: CASSPRQDNSPLHF.

In DNA form, the CDR3 reads TGTGCCAGCAGCCAATCGAGACTTAGCAATCAGCCCCAGCATTTT. Protein sequence: CASSQSRLSNQPQHF. The chain links TRBV16 to TRBJ1-5; D not resolved. The CDR3 is 15 residues long. V gave up 0 bases and J gave up 0 bases, with 6 bases separating them. CDR1 KGHSY and CDR2 FQNENV come from the germline V gene. The full variable domain, its missing parts supplied by reference TRBV16 and TRBJ1-5, is GEEVAQTPKHLVRGEGQKAKLYCAPIKGHSYVFWYQQVLKNEFKFLISFQNENVFDETGMPKERFSAKCLPNSPCSLEIQATKLEDSAVYFCASSQSRLSNQPQHFGDGTRLSIL.

The V call is TRBV9, the J call TRBJ2-3; weak D call: TRBD2 (5 bases). The germline V gene has CDR1 SGDLS and CDR2 YYNGEE. Trimming removed 1 base at V and 8 bases at J, with 5 bases between. The CDR3 contains 11 residues. The CDR3 reads CASSVSGTQYF. In DNA, the CDR3 is TGTGCCAGCAGCGTAAGCGGTACGCAGTATTTT.

The chain has TRBV5-1 and TRBJ2-7, with 7 positions matching TRBD1. The V gene end was trimmed by 4 bases and the J gene end by 2 bases; junction bases not matched to a gene: 9. This CDR3 is 15 amino acids long. Germline CDR1 SGHRS, CDR2 YFSETQ. For the CDR3, the DNA is TGCGCCAGCAGCCCAACCCCCGGGACAGCCTACGAGCAGTACTTC. Protein: CASSPTPGTAYEQYF.

This clone was observed a few times. This chain links TRBV4-1 with TRBJ1-5; 7 nucleotides agree with TRBD1. The CDR3 has 15 amino acids. V dropped 0 bases and J dropped 6; count of bases not matched to a gene: 5. Germline CDR1 is MGHRA and CDR2 is YSYEKL. DNA for the CDR3: TGCGCCAGCAGCCAAGATTCAGGGGGTCGTCAGCCCCAGCATTTT. Protein: CASSQDSGGRQPQHF.

This chain uses TRBV7-9 with TRBJ1-4; 9 bases are shared with TRBD1. V lost 10 bases, J lost 6 bases, and 9 bases stayed unmatched. Germline V gene sequence: CDR1 SEHNR, CDR2 FQNEAQ (reference sequence). The CDR3 contains 14 residues. The CDR3 DNA is TGTGCCACCAGGGAGACAGGGGGAGATGAAAAACTGTTTTTT. Its translation: CATRETGGDEKLFF.

V gene TRBV6-5 combines with J gene TRBJ1-1; tentative D call: TRBD1 (5 bases). The V end was cut by 0 bases, the J end by 5 bases, with 13 bases between. Germline-derived CDR1 and CDR2 are MNHEY and SVGAGI. This CDR3 has 15 amino acids. CDR3 nucleotide sequence: TGTGCCAGCAGTTACTCGAGACAGACGAAGACTGAAGCTTTCTTT. It specifies CASSYSRQTKTEAFF.

The chain has TRBV28 and TRBJ2-1, with TRBD2 matching over 9 bases. Germline V lookup: CDR1 MDHEN, CDR2 SYDVKM. The length of the CDR3 is 15 residues. J lost 6 bases, V lost 5 bases, and 8 bases had no gene match. CDR3 coding DNA: TGTGCCAGCAGTCGCCCGACTAGCGGATTCAATGAGCAGTTCTTC. It encodes CASSRPTSGFNEQFF.

In this sample, this clone turned up once. This chain joins TRBV4-2 and TRBJ1-5, with D unclear. V lost 0 bases, J lost 5 bases, and 8 bases lay in between. The CDR3 loop spans 14 amino acids. Germline values: CDR1 LGHNA, CDR2 YNFKEQ. The CDR3 DNA follows: TGTGCCAGCAGCCAAGAGGTGTTAGATCAGCCCCAGCATTTT. Translated, it gives CASSQEVLDQPQHF.

V is TRBV7-8 and J is TRBJ2-7; D is unresolved. The germline V and J ends were trimmed by 2 bases and 6 bases, with 17 bases remaining between them. This CDR3 region has 15 residues. Germline values: CDR1 SGHVS, CDR2 FQNEAQ. This CDR3 reads CASSLRQVEPPEQYF. The CDR3 DNA reads as TGTGCCAGCAGCTTAAGGCAGGTTGAGCCTCCCGAGCAGTACTTC.

This clone was observed a single time. The rearrangement links TRBV27 to TRBJ1-2, with a possible D match to TRBD1 (5 bases). The CDR3 contains 14 residues. The germline V and J ends were trimmed by 5 bases and 4 bases, with 14 bases remaining between them. Germline loops: CDR1 MNHEY, CDR2 SMNVEV (reference sequence). The CDR3 reads CASSPRLGVYGYTF. In DNA, the CDR3 is TGTGCCAGCAGTCCCCGGTTAGGGGTCTATGGCTACACCTTC.

The chain joins TRBV28 to TRBJ2-7, with D possibly matching TRBD1 (6 bases). Per the germline V gene, CDR1 is MDHEN and CDR2 is SYDVKM. The CDR3 is 14 residues long. Trimming left V 3 bases short and J 0 bases short, with 9 bases between. The CDR3 DNA reads as TGTGCCAGCAGTTTTACAGGGAGCTCCTACGAGCAGTACTTC. It specifies CASSFTGSSYEQYF.

The chain carries TRBV19 and TRBJ2-1; a weak D match, TRBD2 (6 bases). CDR3 length: 13 amino acids. Germline lookup yields CDR1 LNHDA and CDR2 SQIVND (reference sequence). Between the trimmed V and J ends, which lost 4 bases and 11 bases, there was a span of 15 bases. The CDR3 region is CASSTPGEGKQFF. The DNA for the CDR3 is TGTGCCAGTAGTACCCCGGGAGAAGGCAAGCAGTTCTTC.

The CDR3: CALAGGNDYEQYF. The CDR3 bases are TGTGCCTTAGCGGGGGGCAACGACTACGAGCAGTACTTC. V and J are TRBV7-2 and TRBJ2-7, with 10 bases that match TRBD2. The CDR3 totals 13 residues. V dropped 11 bases and J dropped 3; count of bases not matched to a gene: 7. Germline V gene sequence: CDR1 SGHTA, CDR2 FQGNSA.

V and J are TRBV7-9 and TRBJ2-7; D perhaps matches TRBD1 (5 bases). V was cut by 8 bases and J by 5 bases, with 13 bases left in between. The CDR3 sequence is 12 residues long. Germline CDR1 reads SEHNR; CDR2 reads FQNEAQ (reference sequence). In nucleotides, the CDR3 is TGTGCCAGCTCCTCAGGGCGTCACGAGCAGTACGTC. It specifies CASSSGRHEQYV.